The clone carrying this TCR beta chain has just a few counts. What it binds is not known. This record comes from a study of CD8+ T cells in alopecia areata. The study, taken as a whole, reports: Among patients, TCR sharing was less clear than in mice, a difference possibly due in part to HLA diversity in the patient population.

This CDR3 comprises 16 residues. RNA extraction and reverse transcription yielded cDNA as sequencing template. This table comes from immunoSEQ multiplex PCR, and its TCRdb copy is limited to in-frame clones, with some not included. The sample lists around 210,000 clones, around 50% seen once, with around 5% in the top ten. The rearrangement joins TRBV21-1 to TRBJ1-2. TRBV21-1 is given as a pseudogene. This receptor was taken from a human donor in good health. Input material: CD8+ T cells sorted from blood. The CDR3 DNA reads as TGTGCCAGCAGCAAAGGAGGGAACACGGAGAACTATGGCTACACCTTC. Translated: CASSKGGNTENYGYTF.